One and the same sample provided the 23 T cell receptor beta chains below, sequenced in a study of identical twins. TCRdb re-analysed the 5' RACE reads in MiXCR, keeping a single row per CDR3 protein. The table shows 1.5 million to 2 million distinct CDR3 sequences, with less than 35% occurring only once. The sample comprised cord blood. Receptors were obtained from a newborn girl in good health.

This clonotype was counted between two and nine times. The chain carries TRBV20-1 and TRBJ2-3; 9 bases are shared with TRBD2. The junction had 12 bases not matched to a gene; V was cut back by 1 base and J by 4 bases. The CDR3 loop spans 17 amino acids. Germline CDR1 reads DFQATT; CDR2 reads SNEGSKA (reference sequence). The CDR3 DNA follows: TGCAGTGCTAGAGTCCCGAGCGCGGGGGGGCTCGCAGATACGCAGTATTTT. It translates to CSARVPSAGGLADTQYF.

This chain uses TRBV2 with TRBJ2-7; no definite D call. The CDR3 length is 13 residues. V shed 11 bases and J shed 6 bases, with 20 bases lying between them. The V gene's germline CDR1 is SNHLY and CDR2 FYNNEI. CDR3 residues: CAGTPGWSTEQYF. The CDR3 DNA reads as TGTGCCGGCACGCCGGGTTGGTCCACCGAGCAGTACTTC.

In its sample, this clonotype was seen a few times. This chain connects TRBV7-9 to TRBJ1-6, with 8 bases matching TRBD1. This CDR3 has 16 amino acids. Unmatched junction bases numbered 8, after V lost 5 bases and J lost 5 bases. CDR1 is SEHNR, CDR2 FQNEAQ, per germline (reference sequence). The CDR3 sequence is CASSRGGQDHNSPLHF. In nucleotides, the CDR3 is TGTGCCAGCAGCCGGGGGGGACAGGATCATAATTCACCCCTCCACTTT.

This chain uses TRBV14 with TRBJ2-3; D might be TRBD1 or TRBD2, each matching 5 bases. There are 15 residues in the CDR3. Looked up from germline, CDR1 is SGHDN and CDR2 is FVKESK. V was pared by 4 bases and J by 6 bases, with 17 bases between. CDR3 nucleotides: TGTGCCAGCAGCCGCCCGGGACCCCGGGTGGATACGCAGTATTTT. As protein: CASSRPGPRVDTQYF.

This chain joins TRBV6-1 and TRBJ1-2, with 7 bases matching TRBD1. The V segment lost 8 bases and the J segment 4 bases; nucleotides outside the gene matches: 7. Germline lookup yields CDR1 MNHNS and CDR2 SASEGT. This CDR3 is 13 amino acids long. CDR3 bases: TGTGCCAGCCGGACAGGCCTCTCCTATGGCTACACCTTC. As protein: CASRTGLSYGYTF.

The chain links TRBV5-1 to TRBJ2-3; 9 bases align to TRBD1. This CDR3 is 16 amino acids long. CDR1 SGHRS and CDR2 YFSETQ come from the germline V gene. The J segment lost 0 bases and the V segment lost 3 bases, leaving 5 bases of the junction unmatched. The CDR3 sequence is CASSSGTGPSTDTQYF. Written as DNA, the CDR3 is TGCGCCAGCAGCTCCGGGACAGGGCCTAGCACAGATACGCAGTATTTT.

This clonotype has only a few counts. The chain uses TRBV7-2 and TRBJ2-2; 7 positions match TRBD2. The trim removed 1 base at V and 5 bases at J, leaving 4 bases unmatched. CDR3 size: 15 residues. Germline V gene data show CDR1 as SGHTA and CDR2 as FQGNSA. CDR3 loop: CASSLGLASTGELFF. The CDR3 DNA is TGTGCCAGCAGCTTAGGACTAGCTTCAACCGGGGAGCTGTTTTTT.

This clonotype was observed a few times. The gene calls are TRBV6-1 and TRBJ2-7, with 12 bases matching TRBD2. The CDR3 contains 17 residues. Per germline, CDR1 MNHNS and CDR2 SASEGT. V shed 0 bases and J 0 bases; nucleotides not matched to a gene: 3. DNA for the CDR3: TGTGCCAGCAGTGAAGCGCAGACTAGCGGGAGCTCCTACGAGCAGTACTTC. Encoded protein: CASSEAQTSGSSYEQYF.

The V gene is TRBV20-1, the J gene TRBJ2-7, with D perhaps matching TRBD2 (7 bases). This CDR3 contains 15 residues. Germline lookup yields CDR1 DFQATT and CDR2 SNEGSKA (reference sequence). Trimming took 1 base from V and 0 from J, leaving 13 bases between them. CDR3 loop: CSARVEGGISYEQYF. CDR3 in DNA: TGCAGTGCTAGAGTGGAGGGGGGGATCTCCTACGAGCAGTACTTC.

V is TRBV30 and J is TRBJ2-5; D is unresolved. The germline V gene encodes CDR1 GTSNPN and CDR2 SVGIG (reference sequence). Trimming cost V 2 bases and J 1 base, with 8 bases left between them. There are 13 residues in the CDR3. The CDR3 nucleotides are TGTGCCTGGAGTCGGGCCAGCCAAGAGACCCAGTACTTC. Translating it yields CAWSRASQETQYF.

The chain employs TRBV10-3 and TRBJ1-5; possible D gene TRBD1, 5 bases. The ends were cut back, 2 bases at V and 6 bases at J, with 11 bases in the middle. CDR1 is ENHRY and CDR2 is SYGVKD in the germline V gene. This CDR3 has 14 amino acids. This CDR3 reads CAISETAGSQPQHF. The CDR3 region has the DNA TGTGCCATCAGTGAGACAGCAGGGTCTCAGCCCCAGCATTTT.

The chain carries TRBV10-3 and TRBJ2-7; 8 bases match TRBD2. The CDR3 totals 18 residues. Germline lookup yields CDR1 ENHRY and CDR2 SYGVKD. V dropped 2 bases and J dropped 6; count of bases not matched to a gene: 18. The CDR3 DNA sequence: TGTGCCATCAGTGAGGCGAAAACGTCCGGGACTAGGTCTTTCGAGCAGTACTTC. Protein: CAISEAKTSGTRSFEQYF.

This chain's CDR3 is CSASRTGKNIQYF. The DNA of the CDR3 is TGCAGTGCTAGTCGGACAGGGAAAAACATTCAGTACTTC. This sequence joins TRBV20-1 and TRBJ2-4; 8 nucleotides agree with TRBD1. The germline gives CDR1 DFQATT, CDR2 SNEGSKA (reference sequence). The CDR3 is made up of 13 amino acids. The ends lost 3 bases at V and 4 bases at J; junction bases unmatched: 2.

This sequence joins TRBV20-1 and TRBJ2-5, with D possibly matching TRBD2 (6 bases). V lost 5 bases and J 4 bases, leaving 20 bases between the germline ends. CDR1 and CDR2 from the germline V gene are DFQATT and SNEGSKA (reference sequence). This CDR3 has 15 amino acids. In DNA form, the CDR3 reads TGCAGTGCTTCCCCCCCTCCGGCGGGACCAGAGACCCAGTACTTC. Amino acid sequence: CSASPPPAGPETQYF.

This clonotype was seen more than once but under ten times. The rearrangement joins TRBV5-6 to TRBJ2-1, with 10 nucleotides matching TRBD1. The germline gives CDR1 SGHDT, CDR2 YYEEEE. Losses at the gene ends were 4 bases for V and 10 bases for J; bases not matched to a gene: 11. The CDR3 loop spans 15 amino acids. The DNA for the CDR3 is TGTGCCAGCAGCCCCGTCGGGACAGGGGAAAAAGAGCAGTTCTTC. Translated: CASSPVGTGEKEQFF.

For the CDR3, the DNA is TGCGCCAGCAGCCAAGCAGGGCTAGCGGTAGATACGCAGTATTTT. Translation: CASSQAGLAVDTQYF. V is TRBV4-1 and J is TRBJ2-3; 7 bases are shared with TRBD2. The V and J ends lost 1 base and 5 bases, in that order; junction bases with no gene match: 6. From germline, CDR1 is MGHRA and CDR2 YSYEKL. The CDR3 loop spans 15 amino acids.

This clonotype occurred once. At one boundary the junction diverges from the germline segment, which might be a read error. This chain uses TRBV27 with TRBJ1-1, with a possible D match to TRBD1 (5 bases). CDR1 is MNHEY and CDR2 is SMNVEV in the germline V gene (reference sequence). The CDR3 is 16 residues long. The CDR3 sequence is CASSLTGTPWNAEAFF. The CDR3 region has the DNA TGTGCCAGCAGTTTGACCGGGACGCCGTGGAACGCTGAAGCTTTCTTT.

The V call is TRBV5-1, the J call TRBJ2-1; 8 positions agree with TRBD2. CDR1 and CDR2 from the germline V gene are SGHRS and YFSETQ. CDR3 length: 15 amino acids. V was pared by 2 bases and J by 6 bases, with 7 bases of the junction left unmatched. The CDR3 DNA follows: TGCGCCAGCAGCTTCCGAGCGGGAGACCTCAATGAGCAGTTCTTC. It is translated as CASSFRAGDLNEQFF.

Here the CDR3 reads CASSLAQGMNPPLHF. The DNA of the CDR3 is TGTGCCAGCAGCTTAGCACAGGGTATGAATCCACCCCTCCACTTT. The genes are TRBV13 and TRBJ1-6; D may be TRBD1 (6 bases). Between the trimmed V and J ends, which lost 1 base and 11 bases, there was a span of 15 bases. Germline CDR1 reads PRHDT; CDR2 reads FYEKMQ (reference sequence). This CDR3 comprises 15 residues.

The chain links TRBV29-1 to TRBJ1-1, with a weak D call TRBD1 (6 bases). The CDR3 consists of 15 residues. V lost 4 bases and J lost 0, with 15 bases in between. CDR1 and CDR2 (germline): SQVTM, ANQGSEA. CDR3 nucleotides: TGCAGCGTTGTCCCCCGACAGGCGCTGAACACTGAAGCTTTCTTT. As protein: CSVVPRQALNTEAFF. Variable domain in full (rest from reference TRBV29-1 and TRBJ1-1): SAVISQKPSRDICQRGTSLTIQCQVDSQVTMMFWYRQQPGQSLTLIATANQGSEATYESGFVIDKFPISRPNLTFSTLTVSNMSPEDSSIYLCSVVPRQALNTEAFFGQGTRLTVV.

V and J are TRBV20-1 and TRBJ2-2; D not certain. CDR3 size: 15 residues. The germline V gene encodes CDR1 DFQATT and CDR2 SNEGSKA (reference sequence). Trimming cost V 4 bases and J 0 bases, with 12 bases left between them. In nucleotides, the CDR3 is TGCAGTGCTACGAAGAGCATAGCGAACACCGGGGAGCTGTTTTTT. Translated: CSATKSIANTGELFF.

The rearrangement uses TRBV4-1 and TRBJ1-1, with unresolved D. V was shortened by 1 base and J by 1 base, with 10 bases between the two germline ends. This CDR3 contains 15 residues. CDR1 MGHRA and CDR2 YSYEKL come from the germline V gene. CDR3 sequence (DNA): TGCGCCAGCAGCCAAGGACCTTTACCGAACACTGAAGCTTTCTTT. Protein: CASSQGPLPNTEAFF.

This clonotype has a handful of counts. This chain uses TRBV4-1 with TRBJ2-7; D gene ambiguous. The V and J ends lost 6 bases and 5 bases respectively, with 17 bases between them. Per the germline V gene, CDR1 is MGHRA and CDR2 is YSYEKL. The CDR3 has 14 amino acids. The DNA of the CDR3 is TGCGCCAGCAGGGACCCTAAAACAGTGAACGAGCAGTACTTC. Encoded protein: CASRDPKTVNEQYF.